This T cell receptor (beta chain) was found in a study of CD8 T cells in Susac syndrome. About the study: When their blood was taken, the Susac syndrome patients had either not yet had any therapy, were taking corticosteroids, or were taking intravenous immunoglobulin alone. Study-wide results and limits: Maximal CD8+ clonal expansion in Susac was observed within TEMRA cells and among active patients.

Sequencing of TCR beta drew on CD8+ and CD4+ T cells from blood. About this clonotype itself: Its target is unknown.

RNA was extracted with the RNeasy kit, and a quantity of about 0.45 to 1 ug was reverse transcribed using random hexamers. By means of immunoSEQ multiplex PCR, TCR beta CDR3 spanning 54 Vbeta and 13 Jbeta underwent amplification. MiXCR was run by TCRdb on the immunoSEQ multiplex PCR reads, yielding one entry per CDR3 protein. The table includes 120,000 or so distinct CDR3 sequences, more than 90% detected once. The sequence was obtained from a human donor with Susac syndrome. The sequenced sample was CD8+ T cells from PBMCs.

CDR3 nucleotides: TGCGCCAGCAGCCTCGCGGAGACACCAAGCACAGATACGCAGTATTTT. Translating gives CASSLAETPSTDTQYF. The chain joins TRBV5-1 to TRBJ2-3, with D hard to call. Germline V gene lookup returns CDR1 SGHRS and CDR2 YFSETQ. The CDR3 has 16 residues. V gave up 4 bases and J gave up 0 bases, with 15 bases separating them. The full variable domain, in which reference TRBV5-1 and TRBJ2-3 provide the parts outside the CDR3, is KAGVTQTPRYLIKTRGQQVTLSCSPISGHRSVSWYQQTPGQGLQFLFEYFSETQRNKGNFPGRFSGRQFSNSRSEMNVSTLELGDSALYLCASSLAETPSTDTQYFGPGTRLTVL.